This T cell receptor beta chain was sequenced during a study of shared clonotypes between healthy human individuals. Germline V gives CDR1 MDHEN, CDR2 SYDVKM. The CDR3 consists of 15 residues. V shed 5 bases and J 0 bases; nucleotides not matched to a gene: 6. With regard to this clone: Its antigen is still unknown. Other DNA sequences in the sample encode the same CDR3.

The naive CD8 population came from CD45RO-negative cells selected for CCR7, without terminally differentiated effector memory CD45RA+ cells. Libraries were prepared by immunoSEQ multiplex PCR; TCRdb keeps only in-frame clonotypes and omits some of them. The repertoire holds about 2.1 million clones, with 93% as singletons. General study results and limits: As a rule, naive subsets had a larger estimated richness than memory subsets. Generation of non-shared clonotypes was less probable than generation of clonotypes shared by all four donors.

Source material: naive CD8+ T cells from PBMCs. This TCR was recovered from a man between 18 and 35 years old in good health. Some clones in this sample may be carry-over from other donors' samples. V usage is TRBV28 and J usage is TRBJ1-1; 7 bases align to TRBD1. The CDR3: CASSPWDSLNTEAFF. CDR3 nucleotides: TGTGCCAGCAGTCCGTGGGACAGCTTGAACACTGAAGCTTTCTTT.